This TCR beta chain emerged from a study of chemoradiotherapy in HPV16-positive cancers. Across the study: Candidate HPV-specific T-cell clones and common TCR motifs came from functional assays in a couple of HPV16-positive patients.

Germline V CDR1 and CDR2: SGHVS, FNYEAQ. This CDR3 comprises 18 residues. V was pared by 1 base and J by 5 bases, with 20 bases between. TCRdb's copy holds only in-frame clones and misses some; the assay was immunoSEQ multiplex PCR. Found here are approximately 10,000 clones, about four fifths of them singletons; the top ten hold about 2.6%. General study points: HPV-specific T cells were functionally defined from only two HPV16-positive patients. During treatment, candidate HPV-specific clones and E7-related motifs expanded in tumor.

Comment on this clone: No antigen is known for it.

The rearrangement joins TRBV7-6 to TRBJ2-2; D is perhaps TRBD1 or TRBD2 (5 bases each). Material: blood, obtained from a patient who underwent chemoradiotherapy. This sequence originates from a human donor with HPV-associated anogenital cancer. CDR3 nucleotide sequence: TGTGCCAGCAGCTTAGTACGAGGAGGCAGGGTGAGAACCGGGGAGCTGTTTTTT. This encodes CASSLVRGGRVRTGELFF.